This entry lists 9 T cell receptor beta chains sequenced from one sample in a study of shared clonotypes between healthy human individuals. Sequencing used immunoSEQ multiplex PCR; TCRdb keeps in-frame clones, though not all of them. The sample lists some 2.3 million clones; just over 90% were seen once. Sequencing was done on a sample of naive CD4+ T cells from PBMCs. The subset is: CD45RA+ positively selected. The receptors shown here come from a man between 18 and 35 years old in good health. Some clones in this sample may be carry-over from other donors' samples.

The CDR3 DNA reads as TGTGCCAGCAGCTTACTAGCGGGAGGATTCACAGATACGCAGTATTTT. Amino acid sequence: CASSLLAGGFTDTQYF. V usage is TRBV7-2 and J usage is TRBJ2-3, with 11 bases matching TRBD2. V shed 2 bases, J shed 2 bases, and the junction held 3 bases outside the gene matches. Germline V gene data show CDR1 as SGHTA and CDR2 as FQGNSA. This CDR3 region has 16 residues.

The gene calls are TRBV4-1 and TRBJ2-7, with 7 bases matching TRBD1. The CDR3 consists of 14 residues. V was pared by 0 bases and J by 6 bases, with 5 bases of the junction left unmatched. CDR1 is MGHRA, CDR2 YSYEKL, per germline. CDR3 nucleotide sequence: TGCGCCAGCAGCCAAGAGGGACAGCTGTCCGAGCAGTACTTC. Protein: CASSQEGQLSEQYF.

V usage is TRBV19 and J usage is TRBJ2-7, with unresolved D. V was cut by 3 bases and J by 5 bases, with 14 bases left in between. There are 14 residues in the CDR3. Germline assignment: CDR1 LNHDA and CDR2 SQIVND (reference sequence). The CDR3 spells CASSIFGSTHEQYF. The CDR3, as DNA: TGTGCCAGTAGTATTTTCGGCAGTACCCACGAGCAGTACTTC.

As concerns this clone: Other DNA sequences within the sample encode an identical CDR3. The V and J genes are TRBV29-1 and TRBJ2-5; D might be TRBD2 (5 bases). Germline V lookup: CDR1 SQVTM, CDR2 ANQGSEA. CDR3 size: 12 residues. V dropped 3 bases and J dropped 2 bases, with 7 bases sitting between them. DNA of the CDR3: TGCAGCGTTGACCCGGGACAAGAGACCCAGTACTTC. Amino acids: CSVDPGQETQYF. Supplemented by reference TRBV29-1 and TRBJ2-5, the full variable domain reads SAVISQKPSRDICQRGTSLTIQCQVDSQVTMMFWYRQQPGQSLTLIATANQGSEATYESGFVIDKFPISRPNLTFSTLTVSNMSPEDSSIYLCSVDPGQETQYFGPGTRLLVL.

The genes are TRBV19 and TRBJ1-5; no definite D call. The CDR3 is 13 amino acids. V lost 2 bases, J lost 7 bases, and 9 bases lay in between. Germline V gene sequence: CDR1 LNHDA, CDR2 SQIVND (reference sequence). CDR3 sequence: CASSIRVGQPQHF. Written as DNA, the CDR3 is TGTGCCAGTAGTATAAGGGTCGGACAGCCCCAGCATTTT.

This chain joins TRBV6-1 and TRBJ2-7, with D tentatively TRBD2 (6 bases). V lost 3 bases, J lost 3 bases, and 18 bases lay in between. CDR1 is MNHNS, CDR2 SASEGT, per germline. The CDR3 sequence is 16 residues long. The CDR3 DNA follows: TGTGCCAGCAGTGACGTTCCGAGACTAGGCCTCTACGAGCAGTACTTC. Translating it yields CASSDVPRLGLYEQYF.

As concerns this clone: In the same sample, other DNA sequences code for this CDR3. The chain joins TRBV28 to TRBJ1-4; D gene uncertain. Germline V gene lookup returns CDR1 MDHEN and CDR2 SYDVKM. This CDR3 is built from 14 residues. Trimming pared 3 bases from V and 0 bases from J, leaving 5 bases between. CDR3 loop: CASSFPTTNEKLFF. The CDR3 DNA sequence: TGTGCCAGCAGTTTCCCTACAACTAATGAAAAACTGTTTTTT.

The gene calls are TRBV7-2 and TRBJ1-4, with D possibly TRBD1 on 5 matching bases. The V and J ends lost 5 bases and 3 bases respectively, with 16 bases between them. Germline V gives CDR1 SGHTA, CDR2 FQGNSA. The CDR3 runs to 16 residues. In DNA form, the CDR3 reads TGTGCCAGCAGCCGTCCACCCGGGGCCTCTAATGAAAAACTGTTTTTT. Amino acid sequence: CASSRPPGASNEKLFF. The variable domain in full, completed from reference TRBV7-2 and TRBJ1-4, reads GAGVSQSPSNKVTEKGKDVELRCDPISGHTALYWYRQSLGQGLEFLIYFQGNSAPDKSGLPSDRFSAERTGGSVSTLTIQRTQQEDSAVYLCASSRPPGASNEKLFFGSGTQLSVL.

The chain couples TRBV18 to TRBJ2-7; 8 bases fit TRBD2. CDR1 is KGHSH and CDR2 is LQKENI in the germline V gene. CDR3 length: 13 amino acids. The J segment lost 7 bases and the V segment lost 2 bases, leaving 4 bases of the junction unmatched. The CDR3 region has the DNA TGTGCCAGCTCACCAGCGGGGGGCGGGGAGCAGTACTTC. It translates to CASSPAGGGEQYF.